This T cell receptor (beta chain) was sequenced in a study of spatial heterogeneity in lung cancer. On the study more broadly: Each time, sequencing found more beta-chain sequences than alpha-chain sequences.

Every TCR cDNA molecule bore a unique molecular identifier. TCRdb reprocessed the 5' RACE reads with MiXCR, giving one entry per CDR3 protein. The sample lists tens of thousands of distinct CDR3 sequences; 8% to 9% were seen once. This CDR3 has 16 amino acids. V lost 3 bases, J lost 0 bases, and 15 bases lay in between. From germline, CDR1 is KGHSH and CDR2 LQKENI. This clonotype turned up a few times. Described time point: sample taken at primary tumor resection. In each case, whole RNA from tumor, nontumor lung or frozen PBMC was sequenced unsorted. Donation came from over 60 patients with untreated early-stage non-small cell lung cancer.

The J gene is TRBJ2-7, the V gene TRBV18; TRBD2 is a possible D gene (6 bases). Sample: PBMCs, taken at surgery. This TCR was sampled from a female donor with early-stage non-small cell lung cancer. Written as DNA, the CDR3 is TGTGCCAGCTCACCCCCCGGAGGAGCGGGCTCCTACGAGCAGTACTTC. It codes for CASSPPGGAGSYEQYF. Variable domain in full (rest from reference TRBV18 and TRBJ2-7): NAGVMQNPRHLVRRRGQEARLRCSPMKGHSHVYWYRQLPEEGLKFMVYLQKENIIDESGMPKERFSAEFPKEGPSILRIQQVVRGDSAAYFCASSPPGGAGSYEQYFGPGTRLTVT.